Listed here are 31 T cell receptor beta chains from one sample, sequenced in a study of T cell repertoires in aging, cancer and after chemotherapy. TRB rearrangements spanning V, D and J were amplified using mixed TRB-A/B primers. TCRdb re-analysed the multiplex PCR reads in MiXCR, keeping a single row per CDR3 protein. The table records roughly 6,000 distinct CDR3 sequences, 25% to 30% of them present only once. The template was genomic DNA from peripheral blood, not RNA. Sequencing input: blood. Receptors originate from a human donor in good health.

By its share, this clonotype is medium-sized. V and J are TRBV11-3 and TRBJ2-3; tentative D call: TRBD2 (6 bases). Germline assignment: CDR1 SGHNT and CDR2 YENEEA. Deletions cut 1 base from V and 4 bases from J, with 12 bases between. The CDR3 is 15 residues long. CDR3 sequence: CASSLVADASDTQYF. The CDR3 DNA reads TGTGCCAGCAGCTTAGTAGCGGACGCCTCAGATACGCAGTATTTT.

Of note for this clonotype: Being one base from a much bigger clone, this may be a read error. This chain connects TRBV19 to TRBJ2-3; 7 nucleotides align to TRBD2. The CDR3 length is 14 residues. The trim removed 8 bases at V and 0 bases at J, leaving 5 bases unmatched. Germline-derived CDR1 and CDR2 are LNHDA and SQIVND (reference sequence). In nucleotides, the CDR3 is TGTGCCAGTTGCGCTAGCGGAAGCACAGATACGCAGTATTTT. Translating gives CASCASGSTDTQYF.

V is TRBV20-1 and J is TRBJ1-2, with D hard to call. Trimming left V 5 bases short and J 4 bases short, with 17 bases between. CDR3 size: 14 residues. Germline values: CDR1 DFQATT, CDR2 SNEGSKA (reference sequence). The CDR3 region is CSAPLALVAYGYTF. DNA for the CDR3: TGCAGTGCTCCCCTAGCCCTCGTGGCCTATGGCTACACCTTC.

This sequence joins TRBV29-1 and TRBJ2-4, with 9 bases that match TRBD1. The CDR3 covers 17 residues. Unmatched junction bases numbered 10, after V lost 4 bases and J lost 0 bases. Germline V gives CDR1 SQVTM, CDR2 ANQGSEA. The CDR3 loop is CSVAGQGKAQAKNIQYF. In nucleotides, the CDR3 is TGCAGCGTTGCGGGACAGGGCAAGGCTCAAGCCAAAAACATTCAGTACTTC.

As concerns this clonotype: This may stem from a read error, because a much larger clone lies one nucleotide away. The CDR3 nucleotides read TGTGCCAGCAGCTTAGTCCGGGGGAGGACTAGTGAAGCTTTCTTT. Amino acid sequence: CASSLVRGRTSEAFF. This rearrangement joins TRBV11-3 to TRBJ1-1; perhaps TRBD1 as D (5 bases). CDR1 and CDR2 from the germline V gene are SGHNT and YENEEA. V lost 1 base and J lost 7, with 16 bases in between. The CDR3 is 15 residues long.

The chain recombines TRBV6-5 with TRBJ2-6; D gene ambiguous. Per the germline V gene, CDR1 is MNHEY and CDR2 is SVGAGI. V shed 8 bases and J shed 2 bases, with 10 bases lying between them. The CDR3 extends over 14 amino acids. CDR3 amino acids: CASALGPGANVLTF. As DNA, the CDR3 is TGTGCCAGCGCCCTCGGACCTGGGGCCAACGTCCTGACTTTC.

This clonotype is medium-sized in the sample. The chain uses TRBV30 and TRBJ2-2, with unresolved D. V shed 8 bases and J shed 2 bases, with 9 bases lying between them. The CDR3 consists of 12 residues. Germline V gene lookup returns CDR1 GTSNPN and CDR2 SVGIG (reference sequence). The CDR3 loop reads CARGINTGELFF. The CDR3 DNA reads TGTGCCCGTGGTATTAACACCGGGGAGCTGTTTTTT.

This clonotype is medium-sized within its sample. This chain links TRBV18 with TRBJ1-4; the match to TRBD1 covers 7 bases. Per the germline V gene, CDR1 is KGHSH and CDR2 is LQKENI. With V trimmed by 2 bases and J by 8 bases, 8 bases remained unmatched. This CDR3 contains 15 residues. The CDR3 loop reads CASSPVRTGHEKLFF. In nucleotides, the CDR3 is TGTGCCAGCTCACCAGTCAGGACAGGCCACGAAAAACTGTTTTTT.

This chain uses TRBV20-1 with TRBJ2-3; TRBD1 agrees at 10 bases. Germline trimming cut 2 bases from V and 5 bases from J; bases unmatched to any gene: 4. The CDR3 covers 14 residues. Germline V gives CDR1 DFQATT, CDR2 SNEGSKA (reference sequence). The CDR3 reads CSARKTGGRDTQYF. In nucleotides, the CDR3 is TGCAGTGCTAGAAAGACAGGGGGCAGAGATACGCAGTATTTT.

This chain joins TRBV4-3 and TRBJ2-2, with 15 bases lining up with TRBD2. This CDR3 spans 15 amino acids. After removal of 4 bases from V and 6 bases from J, the junction contained 0 bases not matched to a gene. Looked up from germline, CDR1 is LGHNA and CDR2 is YSLEER. The CDR3, as DNA: TGCGCCAGCAGCCGGACTAGCGGGGGGGCCGGGGAGCTGTTTTTT. It translates to CASSRTSGGAGELFF.

The chain couples TRBV20-1 to TRBJ1-5; D is unresolved. CDR3 length: 12 residues. Germline lookup yields CDR1 DFQATT and CDR2 SNEGSKA (reference sequence). Trimming stripped 0 bases from V and 3 bases from J, with 3 bases between. The CDR3 loop reads CSARDPNQPQHF. The CDR3 DNA is TGCAGTGCTAGAGATCCCAATCAGCCCCAGCATTTT.

This clonotype has just a few counts. The chain has TRBV20-1 and TRBJ2-7; 8 nucleotides match TRBD2. CDR1 is DFQATT, CDR2 SNEGSKA, per germline (reference sequence). This CDR3 is 15 amino acids long. The V and J ends lost 2 bases and 7 bases, in that order; junction bases with no gene match: 13. The CDR3 DNA sequence: TGCAGTGCTAGATGGGTAAAGAGCGGGAGCTTTGAGCAGTACTTC. Translated: CSARWVKSGSFEQYF.

V and J are TRBV19 and TRBJ1-5, with D hard to call. Trimming stripped 3 bases from V and 4 bases from J, with 7 bases between. Germline CDR1 and CDR2: LNHDA and SQIVND (reference sequence). The CDR3 spans 13 residues. The CDR3 nucleotides read TGTGCCAGTAGTATTTCCCCTAATCAGCCCCAGCATTTT. It encodes CASSISPNQPQHF.

This clonotype was observed a few times. The chain carries TRBV18 and TRBJ1-3, with 10 bases fitting TRBD1. The junction had 5 bases not matched to a gene; V was cut back by 5 bases and J by 4 bases. Per germline, CDR1 KGHSH and CDR2 LQKENI. The CDR3 is 15 amino acids. The CDR3 loop reads CASSGDRGSGNTIYF. CDR3 in DNA: TGTGCCAGCTCAGGGGACAGGGGATCCGGAAACACCATATATTTT.

The chain joins TRBV6-2 or TRBV6-3 to TRBJ2-1; the D gene could be TRBD1 or TRBD2 (5 bases each). CDR3 size: 14 residues. V was shortened by 7 bases and J by 10 bases, with 20 bases between the two germline ends. Per germline, CDR1 MNHEY and CDR2 SVGEGT. Here the CDR3 reads CASTPGPVIKEQFF. CDR3 in DNA: TGTGCCAGCACGCCGGGACCCGTAATTAAAGAGCAGTTCTTC.

This clonotype was counted between two and nine times. V usage is TRBV5-5 and J usage is TRBJ2-3; 9 bases map to TRBD2. The V segment lost 1 base and the J segment 7 bases; nucleotides outside the gene matches: 10. The CDR3 loop spans 16 amino acids. Germline CDR1 reads SGHKS; CDR2 reads YYEKEE (reference sequence). The chain's CDR3 is CASSLKSPTSGYTQYF. The CDR3 bases are TGTGCCAGCAGCTTGAAATCCCCAACTAGCGGGTATACGCAGTATTTT.

This clonotype came up a few times. The rearrangement joins TRBV30 to TRBJ1-3; D unresolved. The V and J ends lost 0 bases and 2 bases respectively, with 11 bases between them. This CDR3 has 15 residues. Germline V gene data show CDR1 as GTSNPN and CDR2 as SVGIG (reference sequence). The CDR3 loop is CAWSVVISAGNTIYF. The DNA for the CDR3 is TGTGCCTGGAGTGTGGTTATATCGGCTGGAAACACCATATATTTT.

In this sample, this clonotype is medium-sized (0.01 to 0.1%). The chain joins TRBV27 to TRBJ2-1, with a weak D call TRBD2 (5 bases). The CDR3 extends over 15 amino acids. Germline V gives CDR1 MNHEY, CDR2 SMNVEV (reference sequence). V was pared by 4 bases and J by 9 bases, with 19 bases between. The CDR3 sequence: CASSSTPDSAGEQFF. The CDR3 bases are TGTGCCAGCAGTTCGACTCCTGACTCGGCGGGTGAGCAGTTCTTC.

Sample share makes this clonotype medium-sized. The chain joins TRBV27 to TRBJ1-4, with a tentative D call TRBD1 (6 bases). The CDR3 extends over 13 amino acids. V shed 8 bases and J shed 4 bases, with 11 bases lying between them. Germline lookup yields CDR1 MNHEY and CDR2 SMNVEV (reference sequence). The CDR3 sequence: CASSAGDNEKLFF. DNA for the CDR3: TGTGCCAGCTCGGCAGGGGATAATGAAAAACTGTTTTTT.

The rearrangement uses TRBV7-4 and TRBJ2-5; D ambiguous. CDR1 and CDR2 (germline): SGHVT, SQSDAQ. V was clipped by 7 bases and J by 1 base, with 10 bases between them. This CDR3 spans 13 amino acids. The CDR3 region is CASTRSIQETQYF. CDR3 bases: TGTGCCAGCACTCGGTCGATCCAAGAGACCCAGTACTTC.

By share, this clonotype counts as medium-sized. J is TRBJ2-2 and V is TRBV7-2; 11 nucleotides align to TRBD2. After removal of 7 bases from V and 0 bases from J, the junction contained 1 base not matched to a gene. The CDR3 totals 15 residues. The germline gives CDR1 SGHTA, CDR2 FQGNSA. The CDR3 region is CASKLAGANTGELFF. The CDR3 region has the DNA TGTGCCAGCAAACTAGCGGGGGCGAACACCGGGGAGCTGTTTTTT.

The V gene is TRBV7-2, the J gene TRBJ2-7; D is unresolved. The CDR3 sequence is 13 residues long. The germline gives CDR1 SGHTA, CDR2 FQGNSA. With 5 bases removed from V and 2 bases from J, the gap between germline ends came to 10 bases. CDR3 sequence reads: CASSPEAPYEQYF. The CDR3 DNA sequence: TGTGCCAGCAGCCCCGAGGCCCCCTACGAGCAGTACTTC.

This chain joins TRBV12-3 or TRBV12-4 and TRBJ1-1; D is undetermined. With 3 bases removed from V and 0 bases from J, the gap between germline ends came to 11 bases. The CDR3 consists of 15 residues. The chain's CDR3 is CASSFSVIMNTEAFF. For the CDR3, the DNA is TGTGCCAGCAGTTTTTCCGTGATTATGAACACTGAAGCTTTCTTT.

This clonotype occurred a few times. The CDR3: CASSPRQYTGELFF. For the CDR3, the DNA is TGTGCCAGCAGTCCCAGACAGTACACCGGGGAGCTGTTTTTT. This chain uses TRBV27 with TRBJ2-2, with a weak D call TRBD1 (5 bases). CDR3 length: 14 residues. Germline values: CDR1 MNHEY, CDR2 SMNVEV (reference sequence). V was clipped by 5 bases and J by 3 bases, with 10 bases between them.

CDR3 in amino acids: CASRVATEAFF. The CDR3 DNA reads TGTGCCAGCAGAGTGGCCACTGAAGCTTTCTTT. The chain recombines TRBV28 with TRBJ1-1; the D is unclear. This CDR3 is built from 11 residues. Germline assignment: CDR1 MDHEN and CDR2 SYDVKM. The V end was cut by 6 bases, the J end by 4 bases, with 6 bases between.

The J gene is TRBJ1-4, the V gene TRBV5-4; TRBD1 matches 7 bases. The CDR3 extends over 16 amino acids. From germline, CDR1 is SGHNT and CDR2 YYREEE (reference sequence). V lost 3 bases, J lost 0 bases, and 5 bases stayed unmatched. The DNA for the CDR3 is TGTGCCAGCAGCTCGGGACAGCCCGCAACTAATGAAAAACTGTTTTTT. It is translated as CASSSGQPATNEKLFF.

The chain joins TRBV18 to TRBJ2-7, with 9 bases matching TRBD1. The V gene end was trimmed by 4 bases and the J gene end by 2 bases; junction bases not matched to a gene: 6. This CDR3 has 15 amino acids. Germline V gives CDR1 KGHSH, CDR2 LQKENI. As DNA, the CDR3 is TGTGCCAGCTCACGAGCGGGACAGGGTCCCTACGAGCAGTACTTC. Amino acids: CASSRAGQGPYEQYF.

This clonotype has a handful of counts. The chain recombines TRBV7-6 with TRBJ2-3; TRBD2 might be the D (6 bases). This CDR3 spans 14 amino acids. The V and J ends lost 5 bases and 6 bases respectively, with 15 bases between them. Germline CDR1 is SGHVS and CDR2 is FNYEAQ. In DNA form, the CDR3 reads TGTGCCAGCAGCCTCGGACTACCGCGGGATACGCAGTATTTT. Residues: CASSLGLPRDTQYF.

About this clonotype itself: A much larger clone sits a single nucleotide away, making a read error possible. CDR3 in amino acids: CSVESGAKGGYTF. DNA for the CDR3: TGCAGCGTTGAATCCGGGGCAAAGGGTGGCTACACCTTC. The chain joins TRBV29-1 to TRBJ1-2; weak D call: TRBD1 (5 bases). Trimming took off 2 bases at V and 7 bases at J, with 14 bases between the two ends. The CDR3 covers 13 residues. CDR1 SQVTM and CDR2 ANQGSEA come from the germline V gene.

The V and J genes are TRBV28 and TRBJ2-3; 8 bases fit TRBD1. The length of the CDR3 is 14 residues. The germline CDR1 and CDR2 sequences are MDHEN and SYDVKM. J was trimmed by 3 bases and V by 6 bases; bases with no gene match: 5. This chain's CDR3 is CASSTDRETDTQYF. CDR3 DNA: TGTGCCAGCAGCACGGACAGGGAAACAGATACGCAGTATTTT.

This clonotype has a handful of counts. For the CDR3, the DNA is TGTGCCAGCAGCTTCCGGACAGGCAACACAGATACGCAGTATTTT. Translated, it gives CASSFRTGNTDTQYF. V usage is TRBV7-6 and J usage is TRBJ2-3, with TRBD1 identical over 7 bases. With V trimmed by 3 bases and J by 2 bases, 5 bases remained unmatched. The CDR3 has 15 amino acids. Germline CDR1 and CDR2: SGHVS and FNYEAQ.